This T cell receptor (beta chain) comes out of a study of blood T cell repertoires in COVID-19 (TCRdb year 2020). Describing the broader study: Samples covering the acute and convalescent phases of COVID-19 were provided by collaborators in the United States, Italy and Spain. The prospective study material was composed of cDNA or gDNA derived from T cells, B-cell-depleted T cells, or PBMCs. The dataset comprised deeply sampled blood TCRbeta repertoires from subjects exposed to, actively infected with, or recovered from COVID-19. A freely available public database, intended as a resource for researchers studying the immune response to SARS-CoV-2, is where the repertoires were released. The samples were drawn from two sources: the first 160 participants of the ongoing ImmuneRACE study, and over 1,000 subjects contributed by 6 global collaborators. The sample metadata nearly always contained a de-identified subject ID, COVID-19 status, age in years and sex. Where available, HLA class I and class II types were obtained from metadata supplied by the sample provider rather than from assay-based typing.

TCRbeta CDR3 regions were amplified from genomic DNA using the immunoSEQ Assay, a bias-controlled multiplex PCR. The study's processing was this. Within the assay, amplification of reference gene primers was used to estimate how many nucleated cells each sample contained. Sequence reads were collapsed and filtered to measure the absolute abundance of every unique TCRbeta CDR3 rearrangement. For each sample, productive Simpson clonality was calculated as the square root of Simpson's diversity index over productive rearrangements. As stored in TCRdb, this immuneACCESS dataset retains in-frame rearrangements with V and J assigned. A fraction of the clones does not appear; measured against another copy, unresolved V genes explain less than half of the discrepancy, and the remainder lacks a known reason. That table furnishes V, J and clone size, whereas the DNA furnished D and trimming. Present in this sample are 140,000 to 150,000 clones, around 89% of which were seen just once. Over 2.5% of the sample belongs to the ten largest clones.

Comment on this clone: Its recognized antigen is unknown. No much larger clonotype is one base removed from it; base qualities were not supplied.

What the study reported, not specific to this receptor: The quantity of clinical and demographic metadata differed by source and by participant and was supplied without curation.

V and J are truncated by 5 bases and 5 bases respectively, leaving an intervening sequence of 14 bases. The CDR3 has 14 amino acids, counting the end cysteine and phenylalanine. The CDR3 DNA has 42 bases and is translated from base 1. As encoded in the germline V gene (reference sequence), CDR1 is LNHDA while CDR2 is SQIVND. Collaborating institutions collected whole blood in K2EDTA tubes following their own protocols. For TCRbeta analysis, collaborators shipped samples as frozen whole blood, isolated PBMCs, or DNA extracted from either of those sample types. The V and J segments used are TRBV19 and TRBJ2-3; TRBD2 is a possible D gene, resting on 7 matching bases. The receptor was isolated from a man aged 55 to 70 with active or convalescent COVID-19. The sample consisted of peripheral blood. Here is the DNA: TGTGCCAGTAGTCAATCGGGGGGCAGAGATACGCAGTATTTT. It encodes CASSQSGGRDTQYF.